The present T cell receptor beta chain was sequenced within a study of blood T cell repertoires in COVID-19. About the research overall: Collection of acute and convalescent COVID-19 samples took place in the United States, Italy and Spain. T cells, B-cell-depleted T cells, or PBMCs supplied cDNA or gDNA.

Individuals aged roughly 18 to 95 years were recruited from roughly 22 US areas. Germline loops: CDR1 SGHRS, CDR2 YFSETQ. The CDR3 length is 14 residues. The J segment lost 4 bases and the V segment lost 4 bases, leaving 6 bases of the junction unmatched. In the study's own analysis: The assay estimated nucleated cells by amplifying reference gene primers. Sequencing was performed with immunoSEQ multiplex PCR; in TCRdb, only in-frame clones are kept and a portion is missing. V and J calls and clone size are as listed in that table; D and trimming were resolved from the DNA. The sample records under 200,000 clones, 82% being singletons.

Sequencing input: PBMCs or T cells enriched from blood (not recorded which). The TCR comes from a man in his sixties who had recovered from COVID-19. This chain joins TRBV5-1 and TRBJ2-7; 9 bases align to TRBD1. CDR3 sequence: CASSTDRGEYEQYF. The CDR3, as DNA: TGCGCCAGCAGCACGGACAGGGGAGAGTACGAGCAGTACTTC.